This TCR beta chain was documented in a study of OX40 agonist ivuxolimab in advanced cancers. Study conclusions and caveats: Individuals who were partial responders at 0.1-3.0 mg/kg had clonal expansion that ranked among the lowest.

The sample holds a few counts of this clone. No antigen is known for it. On cycle 4 day 1 and cycle 7 day 1, as well as at baseline, blood was sampled. The CDR3 is 15 amino acids. V was trimmed by 2 bases and J by 0 bases, leaving 10 bases between them. The germline CDR1 and CDR2 sequences are SGHNT and YENEEA. Sequenced by immunoSEQ multiplex PCR; TCRdb stores in-frame clones only, minus some. Of about 79,000 clones in the sample, roughly 88% were seen once. V gene TRBV11-3 combines with J gene TRBJ2-5, with D perhaps matching TRBD2 (5 bases). The specimen comprised CD4+ or CD8+ T cells sorted from blood, sampled in a trial of the OX40 agonist ivuxolimab. This clonotype was sampled from an adult with an advanced solid tumor such as melanoma, head and neck, liver or kidney cancer. The CDR3 DNA is TGTGCCAGCAGCTTAACTAGTTCGTACCAAGAGACCCAGTACTTC. It translates to CASSLTSSYQETQYF.